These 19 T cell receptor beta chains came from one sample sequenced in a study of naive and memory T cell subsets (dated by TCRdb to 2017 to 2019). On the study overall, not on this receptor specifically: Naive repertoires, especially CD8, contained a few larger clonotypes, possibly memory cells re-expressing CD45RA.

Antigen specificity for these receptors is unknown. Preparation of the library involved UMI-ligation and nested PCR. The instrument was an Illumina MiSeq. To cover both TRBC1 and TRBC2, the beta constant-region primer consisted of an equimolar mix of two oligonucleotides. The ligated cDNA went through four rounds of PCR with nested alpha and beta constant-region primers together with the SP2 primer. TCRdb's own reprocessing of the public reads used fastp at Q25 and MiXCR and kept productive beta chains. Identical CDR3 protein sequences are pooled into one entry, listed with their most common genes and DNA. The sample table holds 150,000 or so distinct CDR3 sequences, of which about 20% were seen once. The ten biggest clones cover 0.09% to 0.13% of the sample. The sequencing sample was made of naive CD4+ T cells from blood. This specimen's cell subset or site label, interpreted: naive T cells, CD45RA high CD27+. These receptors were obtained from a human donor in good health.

CDR3 sequence reads: CASSGGRARNEQFF. DNA of the CDR3: TGTGCCAGCAGTGGAGGGAGGGCCAGGAATGAGCAGTTCTTC. The chain joins TRBV2 to TRBJ2-1; TRBD2 matches at 7 bases. There are 14 residues in the CDR3. The V and J ends lost 4 bases and 7 bases, in that order; junction bases with no gene match: 7. The germline gives CDR1 SNHLY, CDR2 FYNNEI.

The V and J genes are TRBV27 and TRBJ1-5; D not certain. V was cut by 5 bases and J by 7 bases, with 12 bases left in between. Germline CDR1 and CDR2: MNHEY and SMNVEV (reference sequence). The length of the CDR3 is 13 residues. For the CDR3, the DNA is TGTGCCAGCAGTCCACATCCTATCCAGCCCCAGCATTTT. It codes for CASSPHPIQPQHF.

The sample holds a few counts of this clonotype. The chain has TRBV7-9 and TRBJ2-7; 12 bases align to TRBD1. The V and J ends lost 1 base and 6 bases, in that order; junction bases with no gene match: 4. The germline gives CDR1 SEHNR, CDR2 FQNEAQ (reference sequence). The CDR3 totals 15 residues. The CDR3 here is CASSLGGQGAFEQYF. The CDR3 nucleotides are TGTGCCAGCAGCTTAGGGGGACAGGGGGCTTTCGAGCAGTACTTC.

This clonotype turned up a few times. The CDR3: CASSERQSTDTQYF. The CDR3 DNA follows: TGTGCCAGCAGTGAACGGCAGAGCACAGATACGCAGTATTTT. V usage is TRBV2 and J usage is TRBJ2-3; no clear D. The CDR3 sequence is 14 residues long. Between the trimmed V and J ends, which lost 2 bases and 0 bases, there was a span of 6 bases. Germline CDR1 reads SNHLY; CDR2 reads FYNNEI.

The CDR3 reads CASSTTRGRSSYEQYF. In DNA, the CDR3 is TGTGCCAGCAGTACCACCCGGGGGCGAAGCTCCTACGAGCAGTACTTC. The rearrangement joins TRBV11-2 to TRBJ2-7, with D perhaps matching TRBD1 or TRBD2 (6 bases each). The germline V gene has CDR1 SGHAT and CDR2 FQNNGV. The V end was cut by 6 bases, the J end by 0 bases, with 18 bases between. The CDR3 has 16 amino acids.

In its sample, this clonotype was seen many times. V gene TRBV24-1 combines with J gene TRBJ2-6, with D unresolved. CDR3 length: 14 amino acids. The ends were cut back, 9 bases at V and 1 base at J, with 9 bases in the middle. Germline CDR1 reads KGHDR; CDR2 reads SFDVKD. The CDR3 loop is CATSRASGANVLTF. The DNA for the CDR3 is TGTGCCACCTCGCGAGCGTCTGGGGCCAACGTCCTGACTTTC.

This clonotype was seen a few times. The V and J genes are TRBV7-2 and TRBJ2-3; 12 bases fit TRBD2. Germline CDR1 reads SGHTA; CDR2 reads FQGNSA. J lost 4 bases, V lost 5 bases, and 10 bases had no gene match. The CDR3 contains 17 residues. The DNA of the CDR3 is TGTGCCAGCAGCCCCCGACGACTAGCGGGAGTGGCAGATACGCAGTATTTT. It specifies CASSPRRLAGVADTQYF.

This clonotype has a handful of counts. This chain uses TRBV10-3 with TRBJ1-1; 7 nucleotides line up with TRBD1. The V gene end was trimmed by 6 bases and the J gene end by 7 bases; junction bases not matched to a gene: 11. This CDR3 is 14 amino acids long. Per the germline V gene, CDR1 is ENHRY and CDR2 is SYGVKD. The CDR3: CAISERTGEFEAFF. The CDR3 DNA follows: TGTGCCATCAGCGAACGCACAGGGGAATTTGAAGCTTTCTTT.

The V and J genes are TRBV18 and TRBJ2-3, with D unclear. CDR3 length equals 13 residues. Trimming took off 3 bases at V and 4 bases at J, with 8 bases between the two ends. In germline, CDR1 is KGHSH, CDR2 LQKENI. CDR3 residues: CASSPGLSDTQYF. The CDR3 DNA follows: TGTGCCAGCTCACCGGGCCTCTCAGATACGCAGTATTTT. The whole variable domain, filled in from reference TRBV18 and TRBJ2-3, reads NAGVMQNPRHLVRRRGQEARLRCSPMKGHSHVYWYRQLPEEGLKFMVYLQKENIIDESGMPKERFSAEFPKEGPSILRIQQVVRGDSAAYFCASSPGLSDTQYFGPGTRLTVL.

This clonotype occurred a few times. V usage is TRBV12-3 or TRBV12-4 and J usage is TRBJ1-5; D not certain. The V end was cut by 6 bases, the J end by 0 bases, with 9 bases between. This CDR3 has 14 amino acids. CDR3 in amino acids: CASSRTTSNQPQHF. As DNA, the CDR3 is TGTGCCAGCAGCCGGACTACTAGCAATCAGCCCCAGCATTTT.

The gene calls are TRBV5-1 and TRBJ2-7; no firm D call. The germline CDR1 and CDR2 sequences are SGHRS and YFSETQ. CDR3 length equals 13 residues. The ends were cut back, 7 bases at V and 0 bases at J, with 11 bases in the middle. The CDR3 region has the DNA TGCGCCAGCGAGGACGGATCCTCCTACGAGCAGTACTTC. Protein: CASEDGSSYEQYF.

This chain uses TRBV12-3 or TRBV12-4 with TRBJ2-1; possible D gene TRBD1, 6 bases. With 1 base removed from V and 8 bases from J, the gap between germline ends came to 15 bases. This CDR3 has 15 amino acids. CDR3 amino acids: CASSLGLPGVDEQFF. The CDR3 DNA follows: TGTGCCAGCAGTTTAGGGCTTCCAGGGGTTGATGAGCAGTTCTTC.

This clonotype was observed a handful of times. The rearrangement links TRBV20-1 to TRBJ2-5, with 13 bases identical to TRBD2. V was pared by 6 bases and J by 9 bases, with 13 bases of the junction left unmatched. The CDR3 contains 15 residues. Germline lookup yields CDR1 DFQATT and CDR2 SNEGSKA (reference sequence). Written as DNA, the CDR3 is TGCAGTGCCTCACCCCGGGGACTAGCGGGATCGGCCCAGTACTTC. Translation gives CSASPRGLAGSAQYF.

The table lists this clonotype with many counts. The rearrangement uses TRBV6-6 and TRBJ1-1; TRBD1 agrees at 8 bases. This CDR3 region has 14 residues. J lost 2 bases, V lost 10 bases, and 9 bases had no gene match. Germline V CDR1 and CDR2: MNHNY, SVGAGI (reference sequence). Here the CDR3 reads CANSQGAVNTEAFF. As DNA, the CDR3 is TGTGCCAACTCTCAGGGGGCGGTTAACACTGAAGCTTTCTTT.

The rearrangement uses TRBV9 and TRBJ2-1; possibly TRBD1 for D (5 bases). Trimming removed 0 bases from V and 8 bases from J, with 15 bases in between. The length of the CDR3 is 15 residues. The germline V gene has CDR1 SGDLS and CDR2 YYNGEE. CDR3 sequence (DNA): TGTGCCAGCAGCGTAGCGGTAGGGGCTCTGGATGAGCAGTTCTTC. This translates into CASSVAVGALDEQFF.

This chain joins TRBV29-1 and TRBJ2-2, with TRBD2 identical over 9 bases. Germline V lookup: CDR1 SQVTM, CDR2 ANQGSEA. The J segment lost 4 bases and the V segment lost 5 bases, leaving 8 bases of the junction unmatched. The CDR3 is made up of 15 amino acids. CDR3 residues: CSVLAGEAVTGELFF. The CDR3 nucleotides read TGCAGCGTTTTAGCGGGAGAAGCGGTCACCGGGGAGCTGTTTTTT.

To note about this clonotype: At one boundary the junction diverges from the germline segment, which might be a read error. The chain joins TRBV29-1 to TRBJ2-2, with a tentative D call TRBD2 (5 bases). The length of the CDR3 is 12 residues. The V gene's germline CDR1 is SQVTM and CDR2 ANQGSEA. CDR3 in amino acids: CSVGTFTGELIF. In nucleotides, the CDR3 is TGCAGCGTTGGGACGTTCACCGGGGAGCTGATTTTT.

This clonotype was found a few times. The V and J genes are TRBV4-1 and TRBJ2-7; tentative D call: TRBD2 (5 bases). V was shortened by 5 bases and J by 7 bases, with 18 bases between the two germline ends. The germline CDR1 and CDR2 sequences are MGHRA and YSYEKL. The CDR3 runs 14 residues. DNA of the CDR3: TGCGCCAGCAGCAAGCGGTCGGGCGTAATGGAGCAGTACTTC. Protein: CASSKRSGVMEQYF.

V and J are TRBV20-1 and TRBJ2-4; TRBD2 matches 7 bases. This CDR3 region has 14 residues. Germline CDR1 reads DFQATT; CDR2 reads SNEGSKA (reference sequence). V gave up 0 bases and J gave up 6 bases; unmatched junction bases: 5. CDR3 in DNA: TGCAGTGCTAGAGAAGGAGGGAGGGGAAACATTCAGTACTTC. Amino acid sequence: CSAREGGRGNIQYF.